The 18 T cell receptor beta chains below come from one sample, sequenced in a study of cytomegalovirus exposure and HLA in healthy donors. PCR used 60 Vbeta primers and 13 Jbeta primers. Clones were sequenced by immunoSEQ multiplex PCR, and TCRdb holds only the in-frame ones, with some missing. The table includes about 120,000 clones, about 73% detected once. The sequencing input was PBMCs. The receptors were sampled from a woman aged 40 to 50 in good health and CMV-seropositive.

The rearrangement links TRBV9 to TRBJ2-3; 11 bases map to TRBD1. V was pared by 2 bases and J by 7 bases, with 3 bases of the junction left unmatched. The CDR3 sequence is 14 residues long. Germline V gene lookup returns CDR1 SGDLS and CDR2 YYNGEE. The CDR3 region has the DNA TGTGCCAGCAGCGTTGGGGACAGGGGGAATACGCAGTATTTT. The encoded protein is CASSVGDRGNTQYF.

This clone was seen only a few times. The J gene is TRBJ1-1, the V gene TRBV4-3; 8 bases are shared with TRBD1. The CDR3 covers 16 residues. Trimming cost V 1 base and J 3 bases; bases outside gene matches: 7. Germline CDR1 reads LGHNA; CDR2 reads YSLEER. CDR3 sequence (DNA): TGCGCCAGCAGCCAAGGCCTGACAGGGGTTGACACTGAAGCTTTCTTT. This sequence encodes CASSQGLTGVDTEAFF.

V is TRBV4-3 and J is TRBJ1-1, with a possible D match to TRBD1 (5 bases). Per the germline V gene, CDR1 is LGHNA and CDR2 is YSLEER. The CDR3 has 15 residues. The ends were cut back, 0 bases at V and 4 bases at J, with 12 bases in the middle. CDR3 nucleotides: TGCGCCAGCAGCCAAGATTATTACGGGGGCACTGAAGCTTTCTTT. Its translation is CASSQDYYGGTEAFF.

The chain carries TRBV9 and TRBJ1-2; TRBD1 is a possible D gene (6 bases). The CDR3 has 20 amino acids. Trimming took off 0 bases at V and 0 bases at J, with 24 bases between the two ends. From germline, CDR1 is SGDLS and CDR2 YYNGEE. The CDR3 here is CASSVGPPTQGPDPNYGYTF. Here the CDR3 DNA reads TGTGCCAGCAGCGTAGGGCCACCCACCCAGGGGCCGGACCCTAACTATGGCTACACCTTC.

The CDR3 sequence: CASRILQGKMNTEAFF. The DNA of the CDR3 is TGTGCCAGCAGAATATTACAGGGGAAAATGAACACTGAAGCTTTCTTT. The chain carries TRBV2 and TRBJ1-1, with 7 positions matching TRBD1. Germline loops: CDR1 SNHLY, CDR2 FYNNEI. Trimming took 6 bases from V and 0 from J; bases not matched to a gene: 10. The CDR3 length is 16 residues.

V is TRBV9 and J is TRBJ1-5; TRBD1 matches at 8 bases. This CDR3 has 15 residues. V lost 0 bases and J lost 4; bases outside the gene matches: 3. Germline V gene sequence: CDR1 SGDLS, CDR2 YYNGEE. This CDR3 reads CASSVGGQGNQPQHF. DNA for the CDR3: TGTGCCAGCAGCGTAGGTGGACAGGGAAATCAGCCCCAGCATTTT.

The chain's CDR3 is CASSYSAHSGANVLTF. The DNA for the CDR3 is TGTGCCAGCAGCTACAGTGCCCACTCTGGGGCCAACGTCCTGACTTTC. This chain links TRBV11-2 with TRBJ2-6; D ambiguous. CDR1 is SGHAT, CDR2 FQNNGV, per germline. The CDR3 sequence is 16 residues long. V shed 4 bases and J shed 0 bases, with 10 bases lying between them.

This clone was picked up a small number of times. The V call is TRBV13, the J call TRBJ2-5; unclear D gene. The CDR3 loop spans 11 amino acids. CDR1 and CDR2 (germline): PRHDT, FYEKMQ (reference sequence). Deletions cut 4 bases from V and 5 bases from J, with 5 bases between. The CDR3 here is CASSSAETQYF. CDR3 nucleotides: TGTGCCAGCAGCTCCGCGGAGACCCAGTACTTC.

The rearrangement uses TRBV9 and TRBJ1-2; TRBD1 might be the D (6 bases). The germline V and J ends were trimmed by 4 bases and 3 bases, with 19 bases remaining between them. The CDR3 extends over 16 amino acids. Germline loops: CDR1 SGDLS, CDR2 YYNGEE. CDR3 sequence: CASSPMGGGLYYGYTF. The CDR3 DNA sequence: TGTGCCAGCAGCCCGATGGGAGGGGGACTGTACTATGGCTACACCTTC. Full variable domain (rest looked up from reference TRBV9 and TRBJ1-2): DSGVTQTPKHLITATGQRVTLRCSPRSGDLSVYWYQQSLDQGLQFLIQYYNGEERAKGNILERFSAQQFPDLHSELNLSSLELGDSALYFCASSPMGGGLYYGYTFGSGTRLTVV.

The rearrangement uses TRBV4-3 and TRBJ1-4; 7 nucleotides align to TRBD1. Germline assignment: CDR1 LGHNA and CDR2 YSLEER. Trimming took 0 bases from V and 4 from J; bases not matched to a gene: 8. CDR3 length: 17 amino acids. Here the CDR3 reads CASSQEGIRDSNEKLFF. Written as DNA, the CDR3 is TGCGCCAGCAGCCAAGAAGGTATCCGGGACAGTAATGAAAAACTGTTTTTT.

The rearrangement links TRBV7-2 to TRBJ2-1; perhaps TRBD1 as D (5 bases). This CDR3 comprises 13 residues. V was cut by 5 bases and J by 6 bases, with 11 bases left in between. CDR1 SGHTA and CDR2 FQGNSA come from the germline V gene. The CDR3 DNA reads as TGTGCCAGCAGCGCCGACAGAAGCAATGAGCAGTTCTTC. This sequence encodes CASSADRSNEQFF.

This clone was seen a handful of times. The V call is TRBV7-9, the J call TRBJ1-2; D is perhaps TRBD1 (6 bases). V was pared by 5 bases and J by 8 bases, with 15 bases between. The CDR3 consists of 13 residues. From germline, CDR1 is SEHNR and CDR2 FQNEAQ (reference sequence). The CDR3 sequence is CASSTPGATGYTF. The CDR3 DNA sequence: TGTGCCAGCAGCACCCCAGGGGCTACGGGCTACACCTTC.

CDR3 sequence: CASSLRTGYNEQFF. DNA for the CDR3: TGTGCCAGCAGCTTACGGACAGGGTACAATGAGCAGTTCTTC. The V and J genes are TRBV7-8 and TRBJ2-1; 8 positions match TRBD1. J lost 4 bases, V lost 2 bases, and 1 base had no gene match. The CDR3 length is 14 residues. Looked up from germline, CDR1 is SGHVS and CDR2 is FQNEAQ.

Written as DNA, the CDR3 is TGTGCCAGCAGCCACATCGGGGAAAAACTGTTTTTT. It yields the protein CASSHIGEKLFF. The chain links TRBV14 to TRBJ1-4, with D uncertain. CDR1 is SGHDN and CDR2 is FVKESK in the germline V gene. V was shortened by 3 bases and J by 8 bases, with 7 bases between the two germline ends. This CDR3 comprises 12 residues.

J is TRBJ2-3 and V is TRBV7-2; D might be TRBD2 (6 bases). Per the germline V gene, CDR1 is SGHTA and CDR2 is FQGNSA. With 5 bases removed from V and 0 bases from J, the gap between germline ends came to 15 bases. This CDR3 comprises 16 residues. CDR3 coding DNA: TGTGCCAGCAGCGCCGGGGGAGGCCAAAGCACAGATACGCAGTATTTT. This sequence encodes CASSAGGGQSTDTQYF.

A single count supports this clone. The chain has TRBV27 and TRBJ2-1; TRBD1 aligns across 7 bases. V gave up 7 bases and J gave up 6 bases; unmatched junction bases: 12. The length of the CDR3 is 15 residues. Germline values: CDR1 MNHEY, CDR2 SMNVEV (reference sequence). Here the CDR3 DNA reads TGTGCCAGCATGCCCACGGGACAGCCGATCAATGAGCAGTTCTTC. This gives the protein CASMPTGQPINEQFF.

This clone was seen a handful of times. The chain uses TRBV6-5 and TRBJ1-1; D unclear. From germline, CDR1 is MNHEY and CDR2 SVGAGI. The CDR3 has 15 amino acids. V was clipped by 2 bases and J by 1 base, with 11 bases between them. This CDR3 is CASSYRLQKNTEAFF. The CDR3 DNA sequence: TGTGCCAGCAGTTACCGTCTCCAGAAGAACACTGAAGCTTTCTTT.

CDR3 sequence: CASTMSTSTDTQYF. As DNA, the CDR3 is TGCGCCAGCACGATGTCAACTAGCACAGATACGCAGTATTTT. J is TRBJ2-3 and V is TRBV5-1; D remains ambiguous. The V end was cut by 6 bases, the J end by 0 bases, with 11 bases between. The CDR3 runs 14 residues. Looked up from germline, CDR1 is SGHRS and CDR2 is YFSETQ.